Sequencing of this T cell receptor delta chain was carried out in a study of γδ T cells in repeated Plasmodium falciparum infection. Across the whole study: Malian children with intense seasonal malaria exposure were compared with matched Australian children. Regarding the study as a whole: Vgamma9/Vdelta2+ repertoires stayed stably polyclonal over time and infection. Repeated controlled infections reportedly drove waves of new clonotype selection in Vdelta2-negative, mostly Vdelta1+, gammadelta repertoires. Malian children's Vdelta2-negative repertoires appeared more expanded and less diverse than Australians'.

TCRdb re-processed the multiplex PCR reads via CATT. The table has under 60,000 delta-chain clones, roughly 1.5% seen once. Notes on this clone: Its target is not known. Compared with germline, one end of the junction differs, possibly owing to a read error.

Gammadelta T cells were flow-sorted from PBMC into Vgamma9/Vdelta2+ and Vdelta2-negative populations for bulk analysis. CDR1 is TSWWSYY, CDR2 QGS, per germline. The CDR3 contains 22 residues. This receptor was identified in a pool of human donors (malaria-infected and uninfected, not separated). The chain links TRDV1 to TRDJ1; 12 bases map to TRDD3. The specimen was gamma-delta T cells from blood. The CDR3 here is CALGGGSCHTGGYSGVHHKLIF. In DNA, the CDR3 is TGTGCTCTCGGGGGCGGGAGTTGTCATACTGGGGGATACTCGGGGGTCCACCATAAACTCATCTTT.